The 6 T cell receptor beta chains below were found in one sample sequenced in a study of beta chain features in type 1 diabetes. Their antigens remain unidentified. The investigators reverse transcribed all of the isolated RNA, so they sequenced expressed TCRB transcripts. The assay was immunoSEQ multiplex PCR, and TCRdb's table has in-frame clones only and misses some. Here the sample spans 17,000 or so clones, about 70% being singletons. Study results and limitations: All four CD4+ subsets of Type 1 diabetes patients contained TCRB CDR3s that were moderately but significantly shorter.

Sequencing input: stem cell memory CD4+ T cells from blood. Receptor source: a young man with type 1 diabetes.

The chain uses TRBV2 and TRBJ1-1; D is possibly TRBD1 (5 bases). The CDR3 is made up of 15 amino acids. V was cut by 6 bases and J by 4 bases, with 18 bases left in between. Germline V gene lookup returns CDR1 SNHLY and CDR2 FYNNEI. This chain's CDR3 is CASRDPGRGFTEAFF. CDR3 in DNA: TGTGCCAGCAGGGACCCAGGGAGGGGTTTCACTGAAGCTTTCTTT. Filled out from reference TRBV2 and TRBJ1-1, the complete variable domain reads EPEVTQTPSHQVTQMGQEVILRCVPISNHLYFYWYRQILGQKVEFLVSFYNNEISEKSEIFDDQFSVERPDGSNFTLKIRSTKLEDSAMYFCASRDPGRGFTEAFFGQGTRLTVV.

This clone was observed a few times. The genes are TRBV5-1 and TRBJ1-6; TRBD1 aligns across 7 bases. The CDR3 contains 16 residues. The V and J ends lost 4 bases and 7 bases, in that order; junction bases with no gene match: 11. Per germline, CDR1 SGHRS and CDR2 YFSETQ. CDR3 nucleotides: TGCGCCAGCAGCCCGGAAGGGGACAGCGGAAATTCACCCCTCCACTTT. It is translated as CASSPEGDSGNSPLHF. The full variable domain, with the rest looked up from reference TRBV5-1 and TRBJ1-6, is KAGVTQTPRYLIKTRGQQVTLSCSPISGHRSVSWYQQTPGQGLQFLFEYFSETQRNKGNFPGRFSGRQFSNSRSEMNVSTLELGDSALYLCASSPEGDSGNSPLHFGNGTRLTVT.

The rearrangement links TRBV19 to TRBJ1-1; the match to TRBD1 covers 8 bases. Germline CDR1 reads LNHDA; CDR2 reads SQIVND (reference sequence). After removal of 11 bases from V and 3 bases from J, the junction contained 11 bases not matched to a gene. The CDR3 has 14 residues. The CDR3 region is CASEETGDHTEAFF. The CDR3 coding sequence is TGTGCCTCCGAAGAGACAGGGGACCACACTGAAGCTTTCTTT.

The rearrangement uses TRBV12-5 and TRBJ2-5; maybe TRBD1 (5 bases). Trimming stripped 9 bases from V and 0 bases from J, with 11 bases between. This CDR3 has 13 residues. Germline assignment: CDR1 LGHNT and CDR2 FRNRAP. The CDR3 region is CASAGAYQETQYF. The CDR3 DNA follows: TGTGCTAGCGCTGGGGCCTACCAAGAGACCCAGTACTTC.

V is TRBV7-2 and J is TRBJ2-3, with a tentative D call TRBD2 (6 bases). The V and J ends lost 1 base and 3 bases respectively, with 14 bases between them. Germline CDR1 SGHTA, CDR2 FQGNSA. The CDR3 is 16 amino acids. For the CDR3, the DNA is TGTGCCAGCAGCTTAGTGGCGGGGAGAGGGACAGATACGCAGTATTTT. Translation gives CASSLVAGRGTDTQYF.

The chain joins TRBV2 to TRBJ1-1, with a weak D call TRBD1 (6 bases). Germline CDR1 reads SNHLY; CDR2 reads FYNNEI. Trimming removed 5 bases from V and 8 bases from J, with 12 bases in between. The CDR3 has 12 amino acids. This chain's CDR3 is CASSRDTDEAFF. The CDR3 DNA sequence: TGTGCCAGCAGTCGGGACACGGACGAAGCTTTCTTT. Complete variable domain (other parts from reference TRBV2 and TRBJ1-1): EPEVTQTPSHQVTQMGQEVILRCVPISNHLYFYWYRQILGQKVEFLVSFYNNEISEKSEIFDDQFSVERPDGSNFTLKIRSTKLEDSAMYFCASSRDTDEAFFGQGTRLTVV.